A selection of T cell receptor beta chains follows, all from one sample in a study of Ad26.COV2.S vaccination and SARS-CoV-2 variants. Sequenced by immunoSEQ multiplex PCR; TCRdb stores in-frame clones only, minus some. The sample includes about 400,000 clones, about 91% of them seen just once. Sequenced material: peripheral blood, taken in a trial of Ad26.COV2.S vaccine versus placebo. These receptors were obtained from a person aged 18-65 years who received the Ad26.COV2.S COVID-19 vaccine or a placebo. CDR3s leave out the opening cysteine and the closing phenylalanine or tryptophan. The order of the fields is J gene, V gene, CDR3 protein.

>TRBJ2-1|TRBV6-6
AKRDTWTSGSNEQF
>TRBJ2-2|TRBV14
ASPMEVTGELF
>TRBJ2-7|TRBV11-2
SQGTGEQY
>TRBJ2-7|TRBV29-1
SVDEGRGTYEQY
>TRBJ1-2|TRBV5-4
ASSDRRGVNGYT
>TRBJ2-2|TRBV3-1/TRBV3-2
ASSPSGNPTGELF
>TRBJ1-5|TRBV28
ASSPLRQGYNQPQH
>TRBJ2-1|TRBV7-2
ASSLGPRYEQF
>TRBJ1-1|TRBV5-8
ASSSNTGIPLVNTEAF
>TRBJ1-1|TRBV25-1
ASSSRGLNTEAF
>TRBJ2-3|TRBV27
ASSQMTGSGDTQY
>TRBJ2-1|TRBV19
ASSIWSGSSYNEQF
>TRBJ2-7|TRBV11-2
ASSLGAWTYEQY
>TRBJ2-5|TRBV2
ATGTSGLQETQY
>TRBJ2-1|TRBV2
ASSFRTSGSSKFSNEQF
>TRBJ2-5|TRBV10-2
ASSVQRGRVETQY
>TRBJ2-3|TRBV4-1
ASSQGGGRRVDTQY
>TRBJ2-2|TRBV19
ASSGTGTGELF
>TRBJ2-1|TRBV12-3/TRBV12-4
ASSGPTREQF
>TRBJ2-3|TRBV9
ASSPRASGRAYTDTQY
>TRBJ2-7|TRBV27
ASSEIGGVSYEQY
>TRBJ2-7|TRBV2
ASSVRLVGYEQY
>TRBJ1-1|TRBV5-4
ASSYDRVGTEAF
>TRBJ2-3|TRBV28
ASSPYTQGSTDTQY
>TRBJ2-7|TRBV4-1
ASSVRDRDEQY